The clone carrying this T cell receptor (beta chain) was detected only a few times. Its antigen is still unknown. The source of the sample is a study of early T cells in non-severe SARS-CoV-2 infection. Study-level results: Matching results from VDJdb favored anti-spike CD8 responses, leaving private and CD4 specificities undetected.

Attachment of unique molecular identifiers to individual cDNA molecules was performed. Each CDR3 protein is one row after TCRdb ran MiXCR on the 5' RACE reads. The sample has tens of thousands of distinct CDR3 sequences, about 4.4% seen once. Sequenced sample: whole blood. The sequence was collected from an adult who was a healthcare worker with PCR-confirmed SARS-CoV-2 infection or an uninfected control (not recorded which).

The DNA for the CDR3 is TGTGCCAGCAGCCGAGCGGAGCTCACAGATACGCAGTATTTT. Amino acids: CASSRAELTDTQYF. The chain links TRBV3-1 to TRBJ2-3, with D perhaps TRBD2 (5 bases). Germline V CDR1 and CDR2: LGHDT, YNNKEL (reference sequence). V was pared by 4 bases and J by 2 bases, with 10 bases between. The CDR3 length is 14 residues.